This entry concerns a single TCR beta chain. Its antigen is undetermined. A sample-barcoded 5' primer and a J-beta primer mix were used in a second PCR of roughly 7 to 11 cycles. TCRdb reprocessed the 5' RACE reads via MiXCR and lists one record per CDR3 protein. This sample has some 790,000 distinct CDR3 sequences, with under 35% found just once. This sample was taken from a study of blood T cells in healthy people across ages. Overall study: With template switching, about one barcoded beta molecule was captured per two T cells. Broader study findings: With naive T cell percentage, TCR beta diversity showed a strong correlation.

This CDR3 spans 19 amino acids. Germline-derived CDR1 and CDR2 are MNHEY and SVGAGI. J was trimmed by 4 bases and V by 0 bases; bases with no gene match: 13. The chain couples TRBV6-5 to TRBJ1-2; 11 nucleotides agree with TRBD1. This receptor was identified in a woman of 80 years or more in good health. The sequenced material came from blood. Written as DNA, the CDR3 is TGTGCCAGCAGTTACTCATGGGTCGGGACAGGGGGGTCGGGCTATGGCTACACCTTC. It specifies CASSYSWVGTGGSGYGYTF.